The source of this TCR beta chain is a study of low-dose radiotherapy and immunotherapy resistance in tumors. The wider study: Intravenously given cyclophosphamide 200 mg/m2 followed a two-week schedule that placed each dose one day before radiation and immunotherapy.

Time point in this sample: before trial treatment. The treatment that donors received included nivolumab, ipilimumab, aspirin, low-dose cyclophosphamide and low-dose radiotherapy. The CDR3 contains 13 residues. J gave up 7 bases and V 6 bases, and 5 bases lay outside the gene matches. Primers targeting TRAV and TRBV primed first-strand cDNA, covering alpha and beta chains. With a constant-region primer and a V-primer adapter, TCRs were subjected to 20 PCR cycles of amplification. Via MiXCR, TCRdb re-called the reads, giving one row per CDR3 protein. The table records tens of thousands of distinct CDR3 sequences, around a third of them present only once.

The rearrangement joins TRBV12-3 or TRBV12-4 to TRBJ2-2, with TRBD2 matching 7 bases. The sequence came from a female donor with ovarian cancer. This specimen consisted of PBMCs, obtained before treatment. DNA for the CDR3: TGTGCCAGCAGACGGGGGGAGCTCGGGGAGCTGTTTTTT. Translation: CASRRGELGELFF.